This T cell receptor beta chain was retrieved from a study of response to subunit inactivated influenza vaccine. MiXCR was run by TCRdb on the RT-PCR reads, yielding one entry per CDR3 protein. Counted here are about 170,000 distinct CDR3 sequences, about 12% occurring once; the ten biggest clones make up roughly 29%. Per germline, CDR1 SGHTA and CDR2 FQGNSA. Trimming removed 3 bases from V and 5 bases from J, with 11 bases in between. The CDR3 is 14 residues long. This same sample was also part of a study on T cells expressing NK-cell markers. That report adds: UMIs accompanied the 5'RACE template switching by which TCR beta cDNA was made. The authors derived TCR beta repertoires from sorted CD3+CD56+NKG2C+, CD3+CD56+NKG2C- and CD3+CD56-NKG2C+ T cells. In several donors, these clonotypes also led the CD3+CD56-NKG2C+ fraction. Expanded NKG2C+ T cell clones were not confirmed as HCMV-specific.

The gene calls are TRBV7-2 and TRBJ2-1, with no clear D. This receptor was taken from a man in his fifties who received an inactivated influenza vaccine. The starting material was CD8+ T cells sorted from PBMCs, obtained 11 to 12 days after vaccination. The CDR3 nucleotides read TGTGCCAGCAGCTTGGGCGGAACAAACAATGAGCAGTTCTTC. This translates into CASSLGGTNNEQFF.